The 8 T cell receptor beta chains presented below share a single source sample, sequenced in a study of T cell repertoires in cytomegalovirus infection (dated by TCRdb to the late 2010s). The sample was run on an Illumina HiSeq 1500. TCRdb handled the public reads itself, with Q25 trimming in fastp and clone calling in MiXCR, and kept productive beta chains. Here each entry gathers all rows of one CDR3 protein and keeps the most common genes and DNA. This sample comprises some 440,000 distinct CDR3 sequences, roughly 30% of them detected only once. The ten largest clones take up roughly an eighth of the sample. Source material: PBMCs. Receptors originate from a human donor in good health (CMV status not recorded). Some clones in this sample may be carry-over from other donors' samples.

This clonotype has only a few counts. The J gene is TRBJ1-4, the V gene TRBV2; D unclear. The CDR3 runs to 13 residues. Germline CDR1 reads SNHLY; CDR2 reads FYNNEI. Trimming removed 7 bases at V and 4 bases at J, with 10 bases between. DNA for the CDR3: TGTGCCAGCATGTTAGGCAGTAATGAAAAACTGTTTTTT. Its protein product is CASMLGSNEKLFF.

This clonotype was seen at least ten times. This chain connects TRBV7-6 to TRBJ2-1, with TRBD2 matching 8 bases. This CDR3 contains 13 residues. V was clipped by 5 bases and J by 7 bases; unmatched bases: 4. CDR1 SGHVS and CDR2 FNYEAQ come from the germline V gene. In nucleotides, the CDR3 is TGTGCCAGCAGCCCCGGGGGGGAGAATGAGCAGTTCTTC. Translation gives CASSPGGENEQFF. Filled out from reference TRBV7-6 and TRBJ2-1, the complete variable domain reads GAGVSQSPRYKVTKRGQDVALRCDPISGHVSLYWYRQALGQGPEFLTYFNYEAQQDKSGLPNDRFSAERPEGSISTLTIQRTEQRDSAMYRCASSPGGENEQFFGPGTRLTVL.

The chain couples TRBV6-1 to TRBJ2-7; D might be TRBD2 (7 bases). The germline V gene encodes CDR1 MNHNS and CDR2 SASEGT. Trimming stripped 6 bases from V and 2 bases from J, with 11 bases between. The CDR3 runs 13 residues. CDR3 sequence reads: CASRSGGTYEQYF. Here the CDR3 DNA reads TGTGCCAGCAGGTCGGGGGGCACCTACGAGCAGTACTTC.

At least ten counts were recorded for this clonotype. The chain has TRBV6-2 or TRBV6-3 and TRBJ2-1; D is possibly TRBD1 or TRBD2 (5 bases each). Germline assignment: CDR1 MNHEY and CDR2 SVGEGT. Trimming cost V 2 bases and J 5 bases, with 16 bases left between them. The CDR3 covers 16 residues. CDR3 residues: CASSYIPGTEHNEQFF. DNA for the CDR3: TGTGCCAGCAGTTACATCCCCGGGACGGAGCACAATGAGCAGTTCTTC.

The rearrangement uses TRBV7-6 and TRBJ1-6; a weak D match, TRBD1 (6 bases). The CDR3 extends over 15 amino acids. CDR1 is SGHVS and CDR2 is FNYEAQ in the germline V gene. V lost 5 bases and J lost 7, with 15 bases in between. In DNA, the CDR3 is TGTGCCAGCAGCCCTCGAAGGGGGAACAATTCACCCCTCCACTTT. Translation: CASSPRRGNNSPLHF.

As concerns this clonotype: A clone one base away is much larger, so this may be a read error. The CDR3 coding sequence is TGTGTCAGCAGCTTAGTCTGGGACTCTGGGGCCAACGTCCTGACTTTC. Its translation is CVSSLVWDSGANVLTF. V gene TRBV7-8 combines with J gene TRBJ2-6; D is uncertain. Germline CDR1 is SGHVS and CDR2 is FQNEAQ. The CDR3 has 16 residues.

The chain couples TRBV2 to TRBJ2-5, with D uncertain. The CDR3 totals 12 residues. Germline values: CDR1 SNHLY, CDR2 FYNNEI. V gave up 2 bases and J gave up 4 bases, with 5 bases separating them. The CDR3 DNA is TGTGCCAGCAGTGAAACTGGAGAGACCCAGTACTTC. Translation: CASSETGETQYF.

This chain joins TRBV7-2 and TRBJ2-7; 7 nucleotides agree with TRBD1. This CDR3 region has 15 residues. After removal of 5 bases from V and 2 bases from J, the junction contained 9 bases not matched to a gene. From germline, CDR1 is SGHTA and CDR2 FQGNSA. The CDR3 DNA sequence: TGTGCCAGCAGCGACGCCGGGACAGCAACCTACGAGCAGTACTTC. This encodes CASSDAGTATYEQYF.